The T cell receptor beta chain under discussion was sequenced for a study of CD8 T cells in ankylosing spondylitis. Study-wide results and limits: One TCR beta motif, made up of roughly eight highly homologous variants, appeared characteristic of ankylosing spondylitis blood. Matched ankylosing spondylitis synovial fluid reportedly contained a significantly enriched population of disease-linked clones.

Using quantitative 5'-RACE with molecular barcodes, the authors made TCR beta libraries. Using its own MiXCR run on the 5' RACE reads, TCRdb lists one record per CDR3 protein. The sample includes 200,000 to 250,000 distinct CDR3 sequences, over 9.5% of them seen just once. J gave up 5 bases and V 3 bases, and 12 bases lay outside the gene matches. Germline V lookup: CDR1 SEHNR, CDR2 FQNEAQ (reference sequence). This CDR3 spans 16 amino acids. This clonotype was detected ten times or more. The antigen is unknown. This sequence originates from a male donor with ankylosing spondylitis or in good health (not recorded which). V gene TRBV7-9 combines with J gene TRBJ2-7; 8 nucleotides agree with TRBD2. The source material was blood, either unsorted or a sorted T cell fraction (not recorded which). The CDR3 DNA follows: TGTGCCAGCAGCTTCGCATTAATTAGCGGGGTCCACGAGCAGTACTTC. Translating gives CASSFALISGVHEQYF.